The 30 T cell receptor beta chains listed next were all sequenced from one sample in a study of blood T cell repertoires in COVID-19. Libraries were prepared by immunoSEQ multiplex PCR; TCRdb keeps only in-frame clonotypes and omits some of them. This sample carries some 320,000 clones, 90% of them seen once, and the ten largest clones take about 2.4%. The specimen sequenced was PBMCs or T cells enriched from blood (not recorded which). All receptors derive from a man aged 60 to 75 who had recovered from COVID-19.

V gene TRBV9 combines with J gene TRBJ1-1, with a possible D match to TRBD1 (5 bases). This CDR3 is 15 amino acids long. Trimming left V 1 base short and J 5 bases short, with 15 bases between. Germline CDR1 is SGDLS and CDR2 is YYNGEE. CDR3 loop: CASSVPPFGGTEAFF. CDR3 sequence (DNA): TGTGCCAGCAGCGTACCCCCGTTCGGGGGAACTGAAGCTTTCTTT.

The V and J genes are TRBV19 and TRBJ2-5, with a tentative D call TRBD2 (5 bases). There are 15 residues in the CDR3. Germline lookup yields CDR1 LNHDA and CDR2 SQIVND (reference sequence). V was trimmed by 7 bases and J by 5 bases, leaving 20 bases between them. The CDR3 region is CASTARNGGRETQYF. The DNA of the CDR3 is TGTGCCAGTACTGCTCGGAATGGAGGCCGGGAGACCCAGTACTTC.

The J gene is TRBJ2-2, the V gene TRBV25-1; no reliable D call. V lost 4 bases and J lost 5, with 8 bases in between. The germline CDR1 and CDR2 sequences are MGHDK and SYGVNS. CDR3 length: 13 amino acids. CDR3 residues: CASSATATGELFF. Here the CDR3 DNA reads TGTGCCAGCAGTGCTACTGCTACCGGGGAGCTGTTTTTT.

This chain uses TRBV30 with TRBJ1-1; tentatively, D is TRBD1 (6 bases). Trimming took off 0 bases at V and 1 base at J, with 12 bases between the two ends. Germline V gene data show CDR1 as GTSNPN and CDR2 as SVGIG (reference sequence). The CDR3 contains 15 residues. The CDR3 DNA reads as TGTGCCTGGAGTGTACGGACAGCTAGGAACACTGAAGCTTTCTTT. Translating gives CAWSVRTARNTEAFF. The full variable domain, rest sourced from reference TRBV30 and TRBJ1-1, is SQTIHQWPATLVQPVGSPLSLECTVEGTSNPNLYWYRQAAGRGLQLLFYSVGIGQISSEVPQNLSASRPQDRQFILSSKKLLLSDSGFYLCAWSVRTARNTEAFFGQGTRLTVV.

CDR3 coding DNA: TGTGCCAGCAGCTTATTGCACAGAAACAATGAGCAGTTCTTC. The encoded protein is CASSLLHRNNEQFF. V gene TRBV7-3 combines with J gene TRBJ2-1; D is unclear. V lost 2 bases, J lost 5 bases, and 10 bases lay in between. Looked up from germline, CDR1 is SGHTA and CDR2 is FQGTGA. CDR3 length: 14 residues.

The rearrangement uses TRBV12-3 or TRBV12-4 and TRBJ2-1; weak D call: TRBD2 (5 bases). The length of the CDR3 is 12 residues. V was cut by 1 base and J by 10 bases, with 8 bases left in between. The CDR3 sequence: CASSLVSGEQFF. The CDR3 DNA reads as TGTGCCAGCAGTTTAGTGTCGGGAGAGCAGTTCTTC.

This clone showed up just once. This CDR3 is also generated by other DNA sequences in the sample. This chain uses TRBV9 with TRBJ1-1; 8 bases are a match to TRBD1. The CDR3 is 14 amino acids. Germline CDR1 and CDR2: SGDLS and YYNGEE. The ends lost 2 bases at V and 1 base at J; junction bases unmatched: 1. The chain's CDR3 is CASSVGTGNTEAFF. CDR3 bases: TGTGCCAGCAGCGTCGGGACAGGGAACACTGAAGCTTTCTTT.

This rearrangement joins TRBV19 to TRBJ2-7, with 10 bases lining up with TRBD2. CDR3 length equals 14 residues. V lost 5 bases and J lost 6; bases outside the gene matches: 7. Germline V gene lookup returns CDR1 LNHDA and CDR2 SQIVND (reference sequence). CDR3 sequence: CASSLLAGAREQYF. In DNA, the CDR3 is TGTGCCAGTAGTTTGCTAGCGGGAGCCCGCGAGCAGTACTTC.

This chain links TRBV6-2 or TRBV6-3 with TRBJ2-7, with 7 bases fitting TRBD2. Unmatched junction bases numbered 13, after V lost 2 bases and J lost 0 bases. Per germline, CDR1 MNHEY and CDR2 SVGEGT. This CDR3 is 18 amino acids long. The CDR3 nucleotides are TGTGCCAGCAGTTACGTGCGCGGGAGCGCCCGGAGCTCCTACGAGCAGTACTTC. Its protein is CASSYVRGSARSSYEQYF.

The V and J genes are TRBV7-9 and TRBJ2-7; a weak D match, TRBD2 (5 bases). There are 12 residues in the CDR3. Germline assignment: CDR1 SEHNR and CDR2 FQNEAQ (reference sequence). Deletions cut 3 bases from V and 7 bases from J, with 10 bases between. CDR3 amino acids: CASSFGVLEQYF. In nucleotides, the CDR3 is TGTGCCAGCAGCTTCGGGGTGCTTGAGCAGTACTTC.

V gene TRBV30 combines with J gene TRBJ2-3, with TRBD2 identical over 8 bases. The trim removed 1 base at V and 2 bases at J, leaving 5 bases unmatched. The CDR3 is 15 amino acids. Germline values: CDR1 GTSNPN, CDR2 SVGIG (reference sequence). CDR3 protein: CAWSALTSATDTQYF. The CDR3 bases are TGTGCCTGGAGTGCCTTGACTAGCGCCACAGATACGCAGTATTTT.

This clone was found a few times. The chain employs TRBV5-8 and TRBJ2-7, with 8 bases that match TRBD2. CDR3 length equals 15 residues. CDR1 SGHTS and CDR2 YDEGEE come from the germline V gene. J gave up 3 bases and V 1 base, and 6 bases lay outside the gene matches. CDR3 loop: CASSLRGGGIYEQYF. The DNA of the CDR3 is TGTGCCAGCAGCTTGAGGGGCGGGGGGATCTACGAGCAGTACTTC.

This clone was detected once. This rearrangement joins TRBV4-1 to TRBJ2-7; 9 bases line up with TRBD2. The V gene's germline CDR1 is MGHRA and CDR2 YSYEKL. Losses at the gene ends were 2 bases for V and 0 bases for J; bases not matched to a gene: 8. CDR3 length equals 17 residues. For the CDR3, the DNA is TGCGCCAGCAGCCAACTGATTAGCGGGAGCGCCTCCTACGAGCAGTACTTC. The encoded protein is CASSQLISGSASYEQYF.

This clone was counted a single time. This rearrangement joins TRBV30 to TRBJ2-1; 7 bases are shared with TRBD1. The V gene's germline CDR1 is GTSNPN and CDR2 SVGIG (reference sequence). The CDR3 consists of 14 residues. The junction had 12 bases not matched to a gene; V was cut back by 8 bases and J by 5 bases. The CDR3 DNA reads as TGTGCCGGAAGCCTAAGGGGGCTTCACAATGAGCAGTTCTTC. Translating gives CAGSLRGLHNEQFF.

The chain is built from TRBV10-3 and TRBJ1-1; D not certain. The germline V gene encodes CDR1 ENHRY and CDR2 SYGVKD. V dropped 2 bases and J dropped 2 bases, with 9 bases sitting between them. CDR3 size: 14 residues. The DNA of the CDR3 is TGTGCCATCAGTGAGAGAGGCGGAAACACTGAAGCTTTCTTT. Its translation is CAISERGGNTEAFF.

V is TRBV9 and J is TRBJ2-3; 7 nucleotides match TRBD2. The germline gives CDR1 SGDLS, CDR2 YYNGEE. The V and J ends lost 0 bases and 9 bases, in that order; junction bases with no gene match: 7. There are 14 residues in the CDR3. CDR3 in amino acids: CASSVGEGLETQYF. The CDR3 bases are TGTGCCAGCAGCGTAGGGGAGGGGCTGGAAACGCAGTATTTT.

The genes are TRBV6-6 and TRBJ1-6, with D possibly TRBD1 on 5 matching bases. This CDR3 is built from 15 residues. The V and J ends lost 0 bases and 9 bases respectively, with 12 bases between them. Germline CDR1 MNHNY, CDR2 SVGAGI (reference sequence). Here the CDR3 DNA reads TGTGCCAGCAGTTACTCGGGCAGGGACTTTTCACCCCTCCACTTT. This codes for CASSYSGRDFSPLHF.

This clone occurred once. J is TRBJ1-2 and V is TRBV19, with 10 bases identical to TRBD1. Germline V CDR1 and CDR2: LNHDA, SQIVND (reference sequence). J lost 2 bases, V lost 6 bases, and 9 bases had no gene match. The CDR3 totals 16 residues. The CDR3 here is CASRPGQGKFNYGYTF. The CDR3 DNA reads TGTGCCAGTAGACCGGGACAGGGGAAGTTCAACTATGGCTACACCTTC. The full variable domain, its missing parts supplied by reference TRBV19 and TRBJ1-2, is DGGITQSPKYLFRKEGQNVTLSCEQNLNHDAMYWYRQDPGQGLRLIYYSQIVNDFQKGDIAEGYSVSREKKESFPLTVTSAQKNPTAFYLCASRPGQGKFNYGYTFGSGTRLTVV.

The gene calls are TRBV15 and TRBJ1-5; 10 nucleotides align to TRBD1. The V segment lost 8 bases and the J segment 4 bases; nucleotides outside the gene matches: 14. CDR3 length equals 17 residues. Germline CDR1 is LNHNV and CDR2 is YYDKDF (reference sequence). CDR3 amino acids: CATGTRFGTGANQPQHF. The CDR3 DNA reads as TGTGCCACCGGGACGAGGTTTGGGACAGGGGCTAATCAGCCCCAGCATTTT.

The chain employs TRBV5-6 and TRBJ1-2; TRBD1 is a possible D gene (5 bases). CDR1 SGHDT and CDR2 YYEEEE come from the germline V gene. V lost 0 bases and J 4 bases, leaving 13 bases between the germline ends. CDR3 length: 15 residues. The CDR3 loop reads CASSLGARAAYGYTF. In nucleotides, the CDR3 is TGTGCCAGCAGCTTGGGGGCCAGGGCGGCCTATGGCTACACCTTC.

The rearrangement joins TRBV29-1 to TRBJ2-3, with 7 bases matching TRBD1. CDR1 SQVTM and CDR2 ANQGSEA come from the germline V gene. The CDR3 is 14 amino acids. The junction had 5 bases not matched to a gene; V was cut back by 3 bases and J by 2 bases. As DNA, the CDR3 is TGCAGCGTTGAGAGGGACAGACTCACAGATACGCAGTATTTT. Translation: CSVERDRLTDTQYF.

This clone was detected once. The chain joins TRBV28 to TRBJ2-2; TRBD2 matches at 8 bases. In germline, CDR1 is MDHEN, CDR2 SYDVKM. V gave up 7 bases and J gave up 2 bases; unmatched junction bases: 12. The length of the CDR3 is 17 residues. CDR3 residues: CASMEPPGLANTGELFF. In DNA form, the CDR3 reads TGTGCCAGCATGGAGCCTCCCGGACTAGCAAACACCGGGGAGCTGTTTTTT.

V is TRBV18 and J is TRBJ2-7, with TRBD1 identical over 7 bases. Germline V gene sequence: CDR1 KGHSH, CDR2 LQKENI. The CDR3 totals 17 residues. V was clipped by 4 bases and J by 1 base; unmatched bases: 13. CDR3 protein: CASSLTRQGLGSYEQYF. CDR3 DNA: TGTGCCAGCTCACTTACCCGACAGGGATTGGGTTCCTACGAGCAGTACTTC.

The V gene is TRBV2, the J gene TRBJ2-2, with D possibly matching TRBD2 (6 bases). Deletions cut 11 bases from V and 1 base from J, with 14 bases between. The germline V gene has CDR1 SNHLY and CDR2 FYNNEI. The CDR3 contains 14 residues. The CDR3 DNA sequence: TGTGCCGGTGGAGTGGGGGGGAACACCGGGGAGCTGTTTTTT. Protein product: CAGGVGGNTGELFF. The variable domain in full, completed from reference TRBV2 and TRBJ2-2, reads EPEVTQTPSHQVTQMGQEVILRCVPISNHLYFYWYRQILGQKVEFLVSFYNNEISEKSEIFDDQFSVERPDGSNFTLKIRSTKLEDSAMYFCAGGVGGNTGELFFGEGSRLTVL.

The rearrangement uses TRBV19 and TRBJ2-1, with 7 bases fitting TRBD2. V was clipped by 11 bases and J by 8 bases; unmatched bases: 12. The CDR3 is 13 amino acids. In germline, CDR1 is LNHDA, CDR2 SQIVND (reference sequence). Here the CDR3 reads CASGWGGIDEQFF. In DNA, the CDR3 is TGTGCCTCTGGCTGGGGGGGAATTGATGAGCAGTTCTTC.

The rearrangement uses TRBV4-1 and TRBJ1-1; maybe TRBD1 (5 bases). CDR3 length: 14 amino acids. Trimming pared 1 base from V and 3 bases from J, leaving 9 bases between. Per the germline V gene, CDR1 is MGHRA and CDR2 is YSYEKL. The DNA of the CDR3 is TGCGCCAGCAGCCAAGCAGGGATTCACACTGAAGCTTTCTTT. It encodes CASSQAGIHTEAFF.

The rearrangement uses TRBV19 and TRBJ1-4; TRBD1 is a possible D gene (6 bases). CDR1 is LNHDA and CDR2 is SQIVND in the germline V gene (reference sequence). The CDR3 has 15 residues. Between the trimmed V and J ends, which lost 10 bases and 7 bases, there was a span of 22 bases. The CDR3 sequence: CATSTGTSLGEKLFF. In DNA, the CDR3 is TGTGCCACCTCGACAGGAACCAGTCTGGGTGAAAAACTGTTTTTT.

The rearrangement links TRBV29-1 to TRBJ1-1; perhaps TRBD1 as D (5 bases). V was pared by 3 bases and J by 2 bases, with 13 bases between. Germline V gives CDR1 SQVTM, CDR2 ANQGSEA. CDR3 length: 14 amino acids. The CDR3 DNA sequence: TGCAGCGTTGATCGGGGGAAAGGAAACACTGAAGCTTTCTTT. Protein sequence: CSVDRGKGNTEAFF.

This clone is a singleton in its sample. The chain recombines TRBV19 with TRBJ1-3; D gene uncertain. Germline V CDR1 and CDR2: LNHDA, SQIVND (reference sequence). Trimming took 7 bases from V and 1 from J, leaving 11 bases between them. CDR3 length: 14 amino acids. CDR3 residues: CASISGGSGNTIYF. The CDR3 region has the DNA TGTGCCAGTATATCAGGAGGGTCTGGAAACACCATATATTTT.

The gene calls are TRBV6-2 or TRBV6-3 and TRBJ1-6; TRBD1 might be the D (6 bases). The CDR3 contains 17 residues. In germline, CDR1 is MNHEY, CDR2 SVGEGT. With 0 bases removed from V and 5 bases from J, the gap between germline ends came to 14 bases. DNA of the CDR3: TGTGCCAGCAGTTACTCGCTGCAGGGGCAGAATAATTCACCCCTCCACTTT. This codes for CASSYSLQGQNNSPLHF.